Sequencing of this TCR beta chain was carried out in a study of regulatory and conventional T cells in RAG deficiency. General study points: Treg unique TCR beta sequences were approximately 100-fold fewer in Omenn syndrome and CID/AS patients than controls. In Omenn syndrome, Treg and Tconv repertoires overlapped >85%. In Omenn syndrome, sorted "Tregs" may be peripherally activated cells.

Conventional CD4+ T cells were sorted from blood as CD25-low CD127-high cells. This clone was counted a single time. The antigen is not known. Clones were read by immunoSEQ multiplex PCR, and TCRdb kept only the in-frame ones, dropping some. The sample includes about 24,000 clones, around 96% of them seen just once. V gave up 6 bases and J gave up 6 bases, with 5 bases separating them. The CDR3 has 11 amino acids. Germline V CDR1 and CDR2: ENHRY, SYGVKD. The sample was also reused in another study, on regulatory T cells. From that second work: The PCR used 52 TRBV and 13 TRBJ primers.

The sequencing input was CD25- CD4+ T cells sorted from blood. This clonotype was obtained from a human donor in good health. The chain employs TRBV10-3 and TRBJ2-2, with no clear D. The DNA for the CDR3 is TGTGCCATCAGCTCAGCCGGGGAGCTGTTTTTT. Amino acids: CAISSAGELFF.